Below are 24 T cell receptor beta chains sequenced from a single sample in a study of lymphopenia after photon versus proton radiotherapy. The protocol was immunoSEQ multiplex PCR, while the TCRdb copy is restricted to in-frame clones and leaves out a portion. The sample has more than 70,000 clones, over 70% seen once. The sequences come from peripheral blood, collected from a patient treated with proton-based radiotherapy. These receptors were collected from a man between 60 and 70 years old with pancreatic cancer.

The chain is built from TRBV9 and TRBJ2-4; 7 nucleotides match TRBD2. V was clipped by 3 bases and J by 7 bases; unmatched bases: 13. The germline CDR1 and CDR2 sequences are SGDLS and YYNGEE. The CDR3 extends over 16 amino acids. The CDR3 DNA sequence: TGTGCCAGCAGCGCCAGAGAGGGAGGGAGTCAGAACATTCAGTACTTC. Amino acid sequence: CASSAREGGSQNIQYF. Based on the CDR3 plus reference TRBV9 and TRBJ2-4, the full variable domain is DSGVTQTPKHLITATGQRVTLRCSPRSGDLSVYWYQQSLDQGLQFLIQYYNGEERAKGNILERFSAQQFPDLHSELNLSSLELGDSALYFCASSAREGGSQNIQYFGAGTRLSVL.

The rearrangement uses TRBV2 and TRBJ2-7; the D is unclear. The V gene's germline CDR1 is SNHLY and CDR2 FYNNEI. The CDR3 extends over 17 amino acids. V was pared by 3 bases and J by 0 bases, with 18 bases between. The CDR3 spells CASSDEVGYGSSYEQYF. Written as DNA, the CDR3 is TGTGCCAGCAGTGACGAGGTCGGTTACGGTAGCTCCTACGAGCAGTACTTC.

The V gene is TRBV18, the J gene TRBJ2-1; no firm D call. V shed 0 bases and J shed 12 bases, with 18 bases lying between them. The CDR3 is 15 amino acids. The germline CDR1 and CDR2 sequences are KGHSH and LQKENI. CDR3 DNA: TGTGCCAGCTCACCACCGGTGCAGGCCCAAATGCGGCAGTTCTTC. Its protein is CASSPPVQAQMRQFF.

This clone appeared a few times. The chain uses TRBV7-9 and TRBJ1-5; possibly TRBD1 for D (6 bases). The V end lost 1 base, the J end lost 7 bases, and 17 bases lay between the germline ends. The CDR3 runs 16 residues. Germline loops: CDR1 SEHNR, CDR2 FQNEAQ (reference sequence). CDR3 nucleotide sequence: TGTGCCAGCAGCTTAGGGGGACAAGGGTCCGGGCAGCCCCAGCATTTT. It translates to CASSLGGQGSGQPQHF.

The V and J genes are TRBV7-2 and TRBJ2-7, with D possibly TRBD1 on 6 matching bases. The V end was cut by 6 bases, the J end by 4 bases, with 19 bases between. The CDR3 totals 15 residues. Germline V lookup: CDR1 SGHTA, CDR2 FQGNSA. The CDR3 DNA reads TGTGCCAGCAGACAGGGCGTGGTAGGATCTTACGAGCAGTACTTC. It specifies CASRQGVVGSYEQYF. The complete variable domain, with remaining parts taken from reference TRBV7-2 and TRBJ2-7, reads GAGVSQSPSNKVTEKGKDVELRCDPISGHTALYWYRQSLGQGLEFLIYFQGNSAPDKSGLPSDRFSAERTGGSVSTLTIQRTQQEDSAVYLCASRQGVVGSYEQYFGPGTRLTVT.

The chain uses TRBV28 and TRBJ1-5; no clear D. V lost 7 bases to trimming and J lost 10 bases, with 11 bases between them. CDR1 and CDR2 from the germline V gene are MDHEN and SYDVKM. The CDR3 contains 11 residues. CDR3 in amino acids: CASMTLSPQHF. CDR3 DNA: TGTGCCAGCATGACGCTCTCCCCCCAGCATTTT.

The CDR3 sequence: CASQQTGGIYEQYF. For the CDR3, the DNA is TGTGCCAGTCAACAGACAGGGGGAATTTACGAGCAGTACTTC. The J gene is TRBJ2-7, the V gene TRBV19; 9 nucleotides match TRBD1. V gave up 8 bases and J gave up 4 bases; unmatched junction bases: 9. The germline V gene encodes CDR1 LNHDA and CDR2 SQIVND (reference sequence). CDR3 size: 14 residues.

This clone was recorded only once. CDR3 in DNA: TGTGCCAGCAGCCCCCGGGGGACAGACGGCGAGCAGTACTTC. Translation gives CASSPRGTDGEQYF. V gene TRBV7-9 combines with J gene TRBJ2-7; tentative D call: TRBD1 (7 bases). Germline V gene sequence: CDR1 SEHNR, CDR2 FQNEAQ (reference sequence). The ends were cut back, 5 bases at V and 6 bases at J, with 17 bases in the middle. This CDR3 has 14 residues.

The chain employs TRBV11-2 and TRBJ2-3; maybe TRBD1 (6 bases). Trimming left V 1 base short and J 6 bases short, with 14 bases between. The CDR3 contains 15 residues. The germline V gene encodes CDR1 SGHAT and CDR2 FQNNGV. CDR3 amino acids: CASSLANRAPDTQYF. The CDR3 DNA sequence: TGTGCCAGCAGCTTAGCTAACAGGGCTCCCGATACGCAGTATTTT.

This chain connects TRBV28 to TRBJ2-7, with D hard to call. The CDR3 consists of 14 residues. V lost 7 bases and J 2 bases, leaving 15 bases between the germline ends. From germline, CDR1 is MDHEN and CDR2 SYDVKM. CDR3 protein: CASTTTLPAYEQYF. Here the CDR3 DNA reads TGTGCCAGCACCACCACCCTCCCCGCCTACGAGCAGTACTTC.

V is TRBV30 and J is TRBJ2-5; D remains ambiguous. The CDR3 is 12 amino acids. The V gene lost 1 base and the J gene lost 2 bases, with 5 bases spanning the gap. CDR1 and CDR2 (germline): GTSNPN, SVGIG (reference sequence). This CDR3 reads CAWSARQETQYF. CDR3 DNA sequence: TGTGCCTGGAGTGCAAGGCAAGAGACCCAGTACTTC.

The chain uses TRBV5-1 and TRBJ2-2; D ambiguous. V was shortened by 0 bases and J by 0 bases, with 6 bases between the two germline ends. In germline, CDR1 is SGHRS, CDR2 YFSETQ. This CDR3 has 15 residues. The CDR3 sequence is CASSLAPANTGELFF. CDR3 DNA: TGCGCCAGCAGCTTGGCCCCGGCGAACACCGGGGAGCTGTTTTTT. Drawing the rest from reference TRBV5-1 and TRBJ2-2, the complete variable domain is KAGVTQTPRYLIKTRGQQVTLSCSPISGHRSVSWYQQTPGQGLQFLFEYFSETQRNKGNFPGRFSGRQFSNSRSEMNVSTLELGDSALYLCASSLAPANTGELFFGEGSRLTVL.

The chain joins TRBV28 to TRBJ2-7; perhaps D is TRBD1 or TRBD2 (6 bases each). Germline V CDR1 and CDR2: MDHEN, SYDVKM. This CDR3 has 14 residues. V was clipped by 8 bases and J by 4 bases, with 18 bases between them. The CDR3 DNA follows: TGTGCCAGCGGTCAGGCAGGGGAGGTGTACGAGCAGTACTTC. Amino acids: CASGQAGEVYEQYF. Combining the CDR3 with reference TRBV28 and TRBJ2-7 gives the whole variable domain DVKVTQSSRYLVKRTGEKVFLECVQDMDHENMFWYRQDPGLGLRLIYFSYDVKMKEKGDIPEGYSVSREKKERFSLILESASTNQTSMYLCASGQAGEVYEQYFGPGTRLTVT.

The chain links TRBV6-5 to TRBJ2-7; weak D call: TRBD2 (6 bases). Germline loops: CDR1 MNHEY, CDR2 SVGAGI. This CDR3 region has 15 residues. Between the trimmed V and J ends, which lost 0 bases and 5 bases, there was a span of 14 bases. The CDR3 protein is CASSYSVGGRNEQYF. The CDR3 DNA reads TGTGCCAGCAGTTACTCAGTCGGGGGTAGGAACGAGCAGTACTTC.

V gene TRBV7-3 combines with J gene TRBJ2-7; D is ambiguous. Trimming cost V 5 bases and J 9 bases, with 11 bases left between them. Germline-derived CDR1 and CDR2 are SGHTA and FQGTGA. CDR3 size: 11 residues. CDR3 sequence reads: CASSPRFAQYF. In DNA, the CDR3 is TGTGCCAGCAGCCCCCGCTTCGCGCAGTACTTC.

The chain recombines TRBV5-1 with TRBJ2-2; maybe TRBD2 (6 bases). V was trimmed by 0 bases and J by 6 bases, leaving 12 bases between them. Germline CDR1 is SGHRS and CDR2 is YFSETQ. The CDR3 length is 15 residues. CDR3 DNA: TGCGCCAGCAGCTTGGGCGGGGAGGTGGCCGGGGAGCTGTTTTTT. Protein product: CASSLGGEVAGELFF.

The V gene is TRBV5-4, the J gene TRBJ2-5, with 9 bases that match TRBD2. CDR3 length equals 15 residues. Germline V gives CDR1 SGHNT, CDR2 YYREEE (reference sequence). The V and J ends lost 4 bases and 0 bases, in that order; junction bases with no gene match: 4. CDR3 in DNA: TGTGCCAGCAGCCTCCTAGCGGGACACCAAGAGACCCAGTACTTC. It codes for CASSLLAGHQETQYF. The full variable domain, its missing parts supplied by reference TRBV5-4 and TRBJ2-5, is ETGVTQSPTHLIKTRGQQVTLRCSSQSGHNTVSWYQQALGQGPQFIFQYYREEENGRGNFPPRFSGLQFPNYSSELNVNALELDDSALYLCASSLLAGHQETQYFGPGTRLLVL.

Only a few counts were recorded for this clone. An end of the junction does not agree with germline; a read error may underlie this. This rearrangement joins TRBV10-2 to TRBJ2-3; D tentatively reads TRBD1 or TRBD2 (5 bases each). The CDR3 has 12 residues. Per the germline V gene, CDR1 is WSHSY and CDR2 is SAAADI. The CDR3 region is CASSEPARAGSF. The CDR3 nucleotides read TGCGCCAGCAGTGAGCCAGCGCGGGCAGGGAGTTTC.

The CDR3 DNA reads TGTGCCAGCAGTGGACAGGGGGGTAGGACTGAAGCTTTCTTT. The encoded protein is CASSGQGGRTEAFF. This sequence joins TRBV6-5 and TRBJ1-1; TRBD1 aligns across 10 bases. The CDR3 consists of 14 residues. Germline V gene data show CDR1 as MNHEY and CDR2 as SVGAGI. Trimming cost V 5 bases and J 5 bases; bases outside gene matches: 5.

The chain links TRBV20-1 to TRBJ2-1, with D hard to call. The CDR3 spans 11 residues. The ends were cut back, 5 bases at V and 9 bases at J, with 11 bases in the middle. Germline CDR1 reads DFQATT; CDR2 reads SNEGSKA (reference sequence). In DNA form, the CDR3 reads TGCAGTGCTGTAAGGAGTTCTGAGCAGTTCTTC. This gives the protein CSAVRSSEQFF.

The V gene is TRBV28, the J gene TRBJ1-1, with D unresolved. V lost 7 bases and J 12 bases, leaving 18 bases between the germline ends. From germline, CDR1 is MDHEN and CDR2 SYDVKM. The CDR3 consists of 12 residues. CDR3 nucleotides: TGTGCCAGCACTTCCCCGCCTTCTTGGACTTTCTTT. It translates to CASTSPPSWTFF.

The chain combines TRBV5-1 with TRBJ2-3, with a possible D match to TRBD2 (6 bases). V lost 6 bases, J lost 5 bases, and 25 bases lay in between. Per germline, CDR1 SGHRS and CDR2 YFSETQ. The CDR3 runs 17 residues. The CDR3 region has the DNA TGCGCCAGCACCTGGGGCTGGTCAAGCGCGGGAAAAGATACGCAGTATTTT. Residues: CASTWGWSSAGKDTQYF.

The gene calls are TRBV25-1 and TRBJ2-3; weak D call: TRBD2 (5 bases). This CDR3 is 10 amino acids long. In germline, CDR1 is MGHDK, CDR2 SYGVNS. V shed 8 bases and J shed 9 bases, with 9 bases lying between them. CDR3 coding DNA: TGTGCCAGCCGGGAAGGCACGCAGTATTTT. Residues: CASREGTQYF.

The rearrangement uses TRBV23-1 and TRBJ1-1; 8 bases are shared with TRBD1. TRBV23-1 falls under the ORF class, with uncertain function. The trim removed 4 bases at V and 6 bases at J, leaving 13 bases unmatched. The CDR3 runs 16 residues. The CDR3 loop reads CASSPDQTGGVAEAFF. The DNA for the CDR3 is TGCGCCAGCAGTCCCGACCAAACAGGGGGAGTGGCTGAAGCTTTCTTT.